This T cell receptor (beta chain) was recovered during a study of vaccination effects on CD4 cells after COVID-19. Before sequencing took place, the ViraFEST assay used viral peptide pools to expand antigen-specific CD4+ T cells. Isolation of CD4+ T cells took place after approximately 10 days of culture. Nucleocapsid antibody tests were negative, and the vaccine recipients had no prior SARS-CoV-2 infection. Germline V gives CDR1 SGHTA, CDR2 FQGNSA. V gave up 5 bases and J gave up 0 bases, with 12 bases separating them. CDR3 length equals 15 residues. Sequenced by immunoSEQ multiplex PCR; TCRdb stores in-frame clones only, minus some. The sample lists tens of thousands of clones, around 76% occurring once. Concerning this clone: Its antigen is currently unknown.

This sequence joins TRBV7-2 and TRBJ2-3; D remains ambiguous. The sample was CD4+ T cells from PBMCs cultured with HCoV-NL63 spike peptides, taken before COVID-19 vaccination. The clonotype originates from a human donor who received a COVID-19 vaccine. The chain's CDR3 is CASSVLATSTDTQYF. Here the CDR3 DNA reads TGTGCCAGCAGCGTACTTGCCACTAGCACAGATACGCAGTATTTT.